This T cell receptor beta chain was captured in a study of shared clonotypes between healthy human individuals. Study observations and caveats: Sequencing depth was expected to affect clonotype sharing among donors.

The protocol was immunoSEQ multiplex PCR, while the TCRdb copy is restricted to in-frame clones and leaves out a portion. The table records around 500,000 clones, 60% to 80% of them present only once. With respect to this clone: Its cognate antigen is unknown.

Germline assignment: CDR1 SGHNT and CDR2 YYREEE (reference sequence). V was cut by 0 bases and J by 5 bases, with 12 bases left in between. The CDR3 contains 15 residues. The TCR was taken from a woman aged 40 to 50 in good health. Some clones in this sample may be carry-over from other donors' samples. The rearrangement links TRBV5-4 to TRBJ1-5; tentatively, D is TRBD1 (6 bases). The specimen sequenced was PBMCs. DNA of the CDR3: TGTGCCAGCAGCTTGGCTGCGGGGGGCGATCAGCCCCAGCATTTT. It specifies CASSLAAGGDQPQHF.